Sequencing of this T cell receptor beta chain was carried out in a study of shared clonotypes between healthy human individuals. Trimming shortened V by 8 bases and J by 2 bases, and 13 bases separated the two germline ends. Germline CDR1 and CDR2: LNHDA and SQIVND (reference sequence). The CDR3 loop spans 15 amino acids. Using immunoSEQ multiplex PCR, the repertoire was profiled, and TCRdb retains in-frame clones only, with some absent. The sample records 2 million to 2.5 million clones, roughly 93% being singletons. The receptor was isolated from a man between 18 and 29 years old in good health. Some clones in this sample may be carry-over from other donors' samples. The sequencing sample was made of naive CD4+ T cells from PBMCs. Subset reported: CD45RA+ positively selected. This chain joins TRBV19 and TRBJ2-6, with D perhaps matching TRBD2 (5 bases). The chain's CDR3 is CASGRGPPGANVLTF. CDR3 nucleotides: TGTGCCAGTGGACGCGGGCCCCCTGGGGCCAACGTCCTGACTTTC. The whole variable domain, filled in from reference TRBV19 and TRBJ2-6, reads DGGITQSPKYLFRKEGQNVTLSCEQNLNHDAMYWYRQDPGQGLRLIYYSQIVNDFQKGDIAEGYSVSREKKESFPLTVTSAQKNPTAFYLCASGRGPPGANVLTFGAGSRLTVL.